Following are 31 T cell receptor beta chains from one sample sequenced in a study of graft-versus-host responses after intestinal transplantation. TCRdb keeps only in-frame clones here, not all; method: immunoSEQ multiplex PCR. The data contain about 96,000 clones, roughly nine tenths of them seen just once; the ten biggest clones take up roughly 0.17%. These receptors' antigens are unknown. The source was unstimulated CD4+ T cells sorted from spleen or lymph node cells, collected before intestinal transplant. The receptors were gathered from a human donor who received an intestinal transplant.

In nucleotides, the CDR3 is TGTGCCAGCAGTTTATACGGAAATCAGGGGTACACACCCCTCCACTTT. This encodes CASSLYGNQGYTPLHF. The chain couples TRBV27 to TRBJ1-6; the D gene is possibly TRBD1 (6 bases). CDR1 and CDR2 (germline): MNHEY, SMNVEV (reference sequence). CDR3 length: 16 residues. Trimming took off 1 base at V and 11 bases at J, with 18 bases between the two ends.

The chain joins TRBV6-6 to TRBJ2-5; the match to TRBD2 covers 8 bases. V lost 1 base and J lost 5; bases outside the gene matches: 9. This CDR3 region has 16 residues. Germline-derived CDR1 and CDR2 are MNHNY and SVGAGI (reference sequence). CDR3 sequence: CASSYLRGAGLETQYF. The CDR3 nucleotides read TGTGCCAGCAGTTACTTGCGGGGGGCGGGGTTGGAGACCCAGTACTTC.

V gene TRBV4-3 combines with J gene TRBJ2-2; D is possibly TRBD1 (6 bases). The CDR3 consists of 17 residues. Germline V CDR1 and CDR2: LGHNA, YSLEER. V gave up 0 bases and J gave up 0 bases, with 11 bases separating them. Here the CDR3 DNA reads TGCGCCAGCAGCCAAGATGGGGGCTTTTCGAACACCGGGGAGCTGTTTTTT. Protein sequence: CASSQDGGFSNTGELFF.

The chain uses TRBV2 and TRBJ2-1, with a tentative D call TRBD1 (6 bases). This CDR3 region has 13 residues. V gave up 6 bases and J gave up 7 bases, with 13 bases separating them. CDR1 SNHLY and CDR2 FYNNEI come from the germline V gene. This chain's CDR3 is CASSQDSGNEQFF. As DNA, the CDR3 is TGTGCCAGCAGCCAGGACAGCGGAAATGAGCAGTTCTTC. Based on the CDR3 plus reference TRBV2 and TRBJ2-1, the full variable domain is EPEVTQTPSHQVTQMGQEVILRCVPISNHLYFYWYRQILGQKVEFLVSFYNNEISEKSEIFDDQFSVERPDGSNFTLKIRSTKLEDSAMYFCASSQDSGNEQFFGPGTRLTVL.

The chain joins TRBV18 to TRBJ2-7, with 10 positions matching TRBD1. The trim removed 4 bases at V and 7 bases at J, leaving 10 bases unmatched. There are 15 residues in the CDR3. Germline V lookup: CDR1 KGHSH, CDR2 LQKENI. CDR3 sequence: CASSRGQGVYIEQYF. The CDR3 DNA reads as TGTGCCAGCTCACGCGGACAGGGGGTCTATATTGAGCAGTACTTC.

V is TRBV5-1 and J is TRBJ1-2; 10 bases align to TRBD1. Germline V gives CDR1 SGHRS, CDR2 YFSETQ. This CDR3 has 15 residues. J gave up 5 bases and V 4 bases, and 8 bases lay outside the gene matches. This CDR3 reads CASSRTGTGVYGYTF. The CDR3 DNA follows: TGCGCCAGCAGCAGAACCGGGACAGGGGTTTATGGCTACACCTTC.

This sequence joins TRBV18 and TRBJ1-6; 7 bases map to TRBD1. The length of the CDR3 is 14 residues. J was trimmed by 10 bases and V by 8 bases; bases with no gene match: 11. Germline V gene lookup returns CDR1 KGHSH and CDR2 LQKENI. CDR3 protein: CASSRDSLKSPLHF. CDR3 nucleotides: TGTGCCAGCAGCCGGGACAGTTTAAAGTCACCCCTCCACTTT.

CDR3 amino acids: CASSLPPGMGSPLHF. The CDR3 bases are TGTGCCAGCAGCTTGCCCCCGGGAATGGGTTCACCCCTCCACTTT. The chain has TRBV5-6 and TRBJ1-6, with unresolved D. CDR1 and CDR2 from the germline V gene are SGHDT and YYEEEE. V shed 1 base and J shed 9 bases, with 14 bases lying between them. This CDR3 has 15 residues. Full variable domain (missing parts from reference TRBV5-6 and TRBJ1-6): DAGVTQSPTHLIKTRGQQVTLRCSPKSGHDTVSWYQQALGQGPQFIFQYYEEEERQRGNFPDRFSGHQFPNYSSELNVNALLLGDSALYLCASSLPPGMGSPLHFGNGTRLTVT.

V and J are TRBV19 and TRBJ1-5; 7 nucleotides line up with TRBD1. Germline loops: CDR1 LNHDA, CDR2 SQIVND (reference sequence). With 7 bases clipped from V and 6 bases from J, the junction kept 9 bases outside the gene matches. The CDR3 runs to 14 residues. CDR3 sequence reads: CASTPGGRGQPQHF. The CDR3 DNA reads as TGTGCCAGTACTCCAGGGGGACGTGGTCAGCCCCAGCATTTT.

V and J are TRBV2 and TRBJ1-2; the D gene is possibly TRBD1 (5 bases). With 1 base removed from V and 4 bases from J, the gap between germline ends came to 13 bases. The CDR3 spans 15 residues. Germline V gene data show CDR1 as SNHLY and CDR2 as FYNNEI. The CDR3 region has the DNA TGTGCCAGCAGTGAAGATCGCGGGGGGGTCTATGGCTACACCTTC. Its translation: CASSEDRGGVYGYTF.

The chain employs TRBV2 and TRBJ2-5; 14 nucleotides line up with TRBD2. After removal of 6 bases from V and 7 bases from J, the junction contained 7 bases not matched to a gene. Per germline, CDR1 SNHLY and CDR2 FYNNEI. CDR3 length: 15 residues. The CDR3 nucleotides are TGTGCCAGCAGGGAGACTAGCGGGGGGGCCCCGACCCAGTACTTC. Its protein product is CASRETSGGAPTQYF.

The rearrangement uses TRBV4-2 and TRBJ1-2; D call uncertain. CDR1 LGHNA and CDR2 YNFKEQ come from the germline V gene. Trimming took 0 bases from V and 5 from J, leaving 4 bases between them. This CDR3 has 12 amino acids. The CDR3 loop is CASSQDLYGYTF. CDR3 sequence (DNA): TGTGCCAGCAGCCAAGATCTTTATGGCTACACCTTC.

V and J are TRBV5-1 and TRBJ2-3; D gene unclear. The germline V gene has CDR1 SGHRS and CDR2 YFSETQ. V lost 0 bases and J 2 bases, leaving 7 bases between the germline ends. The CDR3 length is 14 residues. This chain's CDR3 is CASSLEGDTDTQYF. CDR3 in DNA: TGCGCCAGCAGCTTGGAAGGAGACACAGATACGCAGTATTTT.

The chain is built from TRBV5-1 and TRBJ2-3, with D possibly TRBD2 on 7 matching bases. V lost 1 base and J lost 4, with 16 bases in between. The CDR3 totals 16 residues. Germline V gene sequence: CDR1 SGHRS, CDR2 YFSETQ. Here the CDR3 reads CASSLFAGALPDTQYF. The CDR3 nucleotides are TGCGCCAGCAGCTTGTTTGCGGGGGCCTTACCAGATACGCAGTATTTT.

CDR3 sequence: CASSAQYEQYF. CDR3 bases: TGTGCCAGCAGTGCCCAGTACGAGCAGTACTTC. The V and J genes are TRBV2 and TRBJ2-7, with D uncertain. Per germline, CDR1 SNHLY and CDR2 FYNNEI. Trimming took 4 bases from V and 4 from J, leaving 5 bases between them. The CDR3 runs 11 residues.

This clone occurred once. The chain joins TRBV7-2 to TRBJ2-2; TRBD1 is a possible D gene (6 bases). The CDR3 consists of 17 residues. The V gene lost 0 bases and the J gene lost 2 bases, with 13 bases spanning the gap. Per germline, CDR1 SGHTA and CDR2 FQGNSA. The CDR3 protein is CASSLAGRQANTGELFF. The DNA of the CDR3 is TGTGCCAGCAGCTTAGCGGGAAGACAGGCAAACACCGGGGAGCTGTTTTTT.

DNA for the CDR3: TGTGCCAGTAGGGGACAGGGGGCCACTGAAGCTTTCTTT. Amino acids: CASRGQGATEAFF. The chain combines TRBV19 with TRBJ1-1; the match to TRBD1 covers 12 bases. The CDR3 loop spans 13 amino acids. Germline assignment: CDR1 LNHDA and CDR2 SQIVND (reference sequence). J lost 4 bases, V lost 6 bases, and 0 bases had no gene match.

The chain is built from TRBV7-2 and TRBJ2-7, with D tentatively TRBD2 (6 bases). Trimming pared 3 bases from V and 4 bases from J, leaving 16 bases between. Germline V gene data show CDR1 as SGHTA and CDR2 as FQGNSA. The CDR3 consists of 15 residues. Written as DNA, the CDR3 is TGTGCCAGCAGCTTTCTCAGGGCGGGACCTTACGAGCAGTACTTC. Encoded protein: CASSFLRAGPYEQYF.

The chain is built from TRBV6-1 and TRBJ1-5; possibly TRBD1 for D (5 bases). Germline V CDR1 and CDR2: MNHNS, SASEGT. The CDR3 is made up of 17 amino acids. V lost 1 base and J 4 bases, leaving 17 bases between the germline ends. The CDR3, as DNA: TGTGCCAGCAGTGAAGGATCGGATGACAGACCAAATCAGCCCCAGCATTTT. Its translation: CASSEGSDDRPNQPQHF.

CDR3 residues: CASSYWGRNNYGYTF. For the CDR3, the DNA is TGTGCCAGCAGTTACTGGGGCAGAAACAACTATGGCTACACCTTC. This sequence joins TRBV6-6 and TRBJ1-2, with a weak D call TRBD1 (5 bases). Looked up from germline, CDR1 is MNHNY and CDR2 is SVGAGI (reference sequence). V dropped 1 base and J dropped 2 bases, with 11 bases sitting between them. The CDR3 consists of 15 residues.

The chain's CDR3 is CASSFTGSNEQFF. DNA for the CDR3: TGCGCCAGCAGCTTTACGGGGAGCAATGAGCAGTTCTTC. This chain joins TRBV5-1 and TRBJ2-1, with D perhaps matching TRBD2 (5 bases). The CDR3 runs 13 residues. The V gene lost 2 bases and the J gene lost 6 bases, with 9 bases spanning the gap. Germline V gene data show CDR1 as SGHRS and CDR2 as YFSETQ.

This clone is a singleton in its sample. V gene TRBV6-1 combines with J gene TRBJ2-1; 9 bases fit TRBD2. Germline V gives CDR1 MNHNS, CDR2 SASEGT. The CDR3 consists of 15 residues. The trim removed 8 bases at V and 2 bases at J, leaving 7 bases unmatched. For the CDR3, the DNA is TGTGCCAGCCGCCGACTAGCGGATACCTACAATGAGCAGTTCTTC. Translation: CASRRLADTYNEQFF.

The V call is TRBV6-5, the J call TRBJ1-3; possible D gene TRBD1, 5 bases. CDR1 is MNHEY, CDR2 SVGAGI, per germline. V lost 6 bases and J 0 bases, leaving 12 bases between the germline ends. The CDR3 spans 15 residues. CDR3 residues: CASSQGLSSGNTIYF. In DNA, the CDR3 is TGTGCCAGCAGCCAGGGACTCAGCTCTGGAAACACCATATATTTT.

The CDR3 sequence: CASSTTGWGTDTQYF. The CDR3 region has the DNA TGTGCCAGTAGTACAACAGGGTGGGGGACAGATACGCAGTATTTT. The rearrangement joins TRBV19 to TRBJ2-3; possibly TRBD1 for D (6 bases). Trimming stripped 4 bases from V and 3 bases from J, with 14 bases between. The CDR3 consists of 15 residues. Germline V CDR1 and CDR2: LNHDA, SQIVND (reference sequence).

Written as DNA, the CDR3 is TGTGCCAGCAGTAGGGGTGGCAATCAGCCCCAGCATTTT. Encoded protein: CASSRGGNQPQHF. The chain employs TRBV6-6 and TRBJ1-5, with D possibly TRBD1 on 5 matching bases. The germline CDR1 and CDR2 sequences are MNHNY and SVGAGI (reference sequence). Trimming removed 5 bases at V and 2 bases at J, with 7 bases between. The CDR3 totals 13 residues.

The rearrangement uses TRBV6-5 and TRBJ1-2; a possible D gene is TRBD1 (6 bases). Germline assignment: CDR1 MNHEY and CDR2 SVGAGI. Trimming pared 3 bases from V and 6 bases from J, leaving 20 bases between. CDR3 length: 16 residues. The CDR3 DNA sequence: TGTGCCAGCAGTTATTTGGGACAACTTTTCGCACATGGCTACACCTTC. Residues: CASSYLGQLFAHGYTF.

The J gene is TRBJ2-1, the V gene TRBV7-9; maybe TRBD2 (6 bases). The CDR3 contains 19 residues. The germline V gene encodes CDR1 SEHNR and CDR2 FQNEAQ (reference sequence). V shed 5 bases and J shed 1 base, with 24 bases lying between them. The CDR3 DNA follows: TGTGCCAGCAGCCATAACAACGGTTTCCGGGGAGGATCCTACAATGAGCAGTTCTTC. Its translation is CASSHNNGFRGGSYNEQFF. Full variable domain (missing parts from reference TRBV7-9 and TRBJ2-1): DTGVSQNPRHKITKRGQNVTFRCDPISEHNRLYWYRQTLGQGPEFLTYFQNEAQLEKSRLLSDRFSAERPKGSFSTLEIQRTEQGDSAMYLCASSHNNGFRGGSYNEQFFGPGTRLTVL.

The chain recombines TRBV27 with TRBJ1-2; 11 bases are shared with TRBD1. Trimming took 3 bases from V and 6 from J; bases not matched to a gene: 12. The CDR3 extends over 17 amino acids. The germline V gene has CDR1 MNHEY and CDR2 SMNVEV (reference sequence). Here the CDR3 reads CASSFSDRGLYLDGYTF. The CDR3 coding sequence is TGTGCCAGCAGTTTCTCGGACAGGGGGCTGTATCTGGATGGCTACACCTTC.

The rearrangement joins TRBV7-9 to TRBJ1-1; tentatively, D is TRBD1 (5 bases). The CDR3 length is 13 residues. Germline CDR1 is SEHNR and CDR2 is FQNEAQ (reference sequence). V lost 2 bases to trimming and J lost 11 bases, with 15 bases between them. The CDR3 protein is CASSLSTQGMAFF. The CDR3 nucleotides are TGTGCCAGCAGCTTATCAACGCAGGGAATGGCTTTCTTT.

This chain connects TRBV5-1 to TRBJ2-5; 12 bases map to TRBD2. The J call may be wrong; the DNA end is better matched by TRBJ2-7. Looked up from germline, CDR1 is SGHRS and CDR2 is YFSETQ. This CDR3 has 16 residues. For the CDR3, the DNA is TGCGCCAGCAGCTTGGAAGGACTAGCGGGACTCGACGAGCAGTACTTC. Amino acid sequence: CASSLEGLAGLDEQYF.

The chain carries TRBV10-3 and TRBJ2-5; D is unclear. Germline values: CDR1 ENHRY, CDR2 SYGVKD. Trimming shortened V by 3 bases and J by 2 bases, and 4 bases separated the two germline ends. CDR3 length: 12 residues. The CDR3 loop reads CAISDRQETQYF. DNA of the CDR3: TGTGCCATCAGTGACCGGCAAGAGACCCAGTACTTC.